The rows below give T cell receptor beta chains drawn from one sample of a study of T-cell memory formation after mild COVID-19. Using its own MiXCR run on the 5' RACE reads, TCRdb lists one record per CDR3 protein. The top ten clones hold less than 25% of a sample with a few hundred thousand distinct CDR3 sequences, approximately 15% of them seen once. Sequenced sample: PBMCs or a T cell subset sorted from them (not recorded which). The receptors shown here come from a man between 18 and 35 years old who had mild COVID-19 (a few samples of this study predate the infection). Cell type and time point are not known. Each CDR3 is given with its conserved first and last residue. The D gene is left open where the match is weak. The size entry is marked missing in some rows and otherwise reads once, few, many or a size class.

NA TRBJ1-2 TRBV7-9 TRBD1 TGTGCCAGCGGGCCGGGACAGGGTTTATCCGGCTACACCTTC CASGPGQGLSGYTF
NA TRBJ1-1 TRBV6-6 NA TGTGCCAGCCTTGCCAGGGCCACATGGGGTGAAGCTTTCTTT CASLARATWGEAFF
NA TRBJ1-1 TRBV10-3 TRBD1 TGTGCCGTCTATCCTGACAGGGACACTGAAGCTTTCTTT CAVYPDRDTEAFF
few TRBJ2-2 TRBV25-1 NA TGTGCCAGCAGTGAATATCCGATCCTCAGGAACACCGGGGAGCTGTTTTTT CASSEYPILRNTGELFF
NA TRBJ1-2 TRBV6-5 NA TGTGCCAGCAGTTACGACCTTTCCGGGAGTAACTATGGCTACACCTTC CASSYDLSGSNYGYTF
NA TRBJ2-1 TRBV24-1 NA TGTGCCACCAGTGATGGTCGGGAGCAGTTCTTC CATSDGREQFF
few TRBJ1-6 TRBV20-1 NA TGCAGTGCTCTCCACGGGGGGTATAATTCACCCCTCCACTTT CSALHGGYNSPLHF
many TRBJ2-5 TRBV6-5 TRBD2 TGTGCCAGCAGTTACAGCGGGGGGGGGGAGACCCAGTACTTC CASSYSGGGETQYF
few TRBJ2-3 TRBV7-2 NA TGTGCCAGCAGCTTAGTGGCGGGTGCTAGCACAGATACGCAGTATTTT CASSLVAGASTDTQYF
NA TRBJ2-2 TRBV27 NA TGTGCCAGCAGTGAACCAGGGACCACCGGGGAGCTGTTTTTT CASSEPGTTGELFF
few TRBJ1-1 TRBV4-3 TRBD1 TGCGCCAGCAGCCAGCGGGACAGGGGGTTTTCTACCGAAGCTTTCTTT CASSQRDRGFSTEAFF
few TRBJ2-7 TRBV5-1 NA TGCGCCAGCAGCTCCGACAGGGGAGGGGAGCAGTACTTC CASSSDRGGEQYF
NA TRBJ1-4 TRBV10-3 NA TGTGCCAGGTCAACAGAATCCAAGGGATTATCGACTAATGAAAAACTGTTTTTT CARSTESKGLSTNEKLFF
NA TRBJ1-1 TRBV7-3 TRBD1 TGTGCCAGCAAGACGGACAGGGGTACTGAAGCTTTCTTT CASKTDRGTEAFF
NA TRBJ1-5 TRBV15 NA TGTGCCACCAGCAGAGTGGCGGTTAATCAGCCCCAGCATTTT CATSRVAVNQPQHF
few TRBJ1-1 TRBV7-9 NA TGTGCCAGCAGCTTTAGAACCAACCTGAACACTGAAGCTTTCTTT CASSFRTNLNTEAFF
many TRBJ2-2 TRBV6-5 TRBD2 TGTGCCAGCAGTTACTCGAGGGCTCGCGGGGGGCCGAACACCGGGGAGCTGTTTTTT CASSYSRARGGPNTGELFF
NA TRBJ2-1 TRBV11-3 NA TGTGCCAGCAGCCCTAGGGCCCGCTACGATGAGCAGTTCTTC CASSPRARYDEQFF
NA TRBJ2-7 TRBV3-1 NA TGTGCCAGCAGCCCCGGCGGGGGCCCCTCCTACGAGCAGTACTTC CASSPGGGPSYEQYF
NA TRBJ1-1 TRBV10-3 NA TGTGCCATCAGGGGGGGAGGAACTGAAGCTTTCTTT CAIRGGGTEAFF
NA TRBJ2-2 TRBV7-3 NA TGTGCCAGCAGCCCCGGGCGGAGAGGGCCGAACACCGGGGAGCTGTTTTTT CASSPGRRGPNTGELFF
NA TRBJ1-3 TRBV6-5 NA TGTGCCAGCAGTAGGTGGGGGACTGGAAACACCATATATTTT CASSRWGTGNTIYF
few TRBJ1-5 TRBV20-1 TRBD1 TGCAGTGCCCTAAGTTCCGGGACAGGCAATCAGCCCCAGCATTTT CSALSSGTGNQPQHF
NA TRBJ1-1 TRBV20-1 NA TGCAGTGCCAGACGAGGGACACTGCTAAACATGAACACTGAAGCTTTCTTT CSARRGTLLNMNTEAFF
few TRBJ2-1 TRBV7-9 TRBD2 TGTGCCAGCAGCCCCGGAGCCACTAGCGGGGGGGCCCGTGAGCAGTTCTTC CASSPGATSGGAREQFF
NA TRBJ1-2 TRBV5-5 NA TGTGCCAGCAGCGTAGGGGTTGAGGGCTACACCTTC CASSVGVEGYTF
few TRBJ2-3 TRBV9 NA TGTGCCAGCAGCGTAATGCTGGGGGGGCAGGCAGATACGCAGTATTTT CASSVMLGGQADTQYF
NA TRBJ1-4 TRBV7-9 TRBD1 TGTGCCAGCAGCCTAAGACGCACAGGGGGCGCGGTGGAAAAACTGTTTTTT CASSLRRTGGAVEKLFF
NA TRBJ2-1 TRBV24-1 NA TGTGCCACCAGTGATGCGGCAGGAAACAATGAGCAGTTCTTC CATSDAAGNNEQFF
many TRBJ1-5 TRBV2 NA TGTGCCAGCAGGCGGGGAGCAAATCAGCCCCAGCATTTT CASRRGANQPQHF
NA TRBJ1-2 TRBV4-3 NA TGCGCCAGCAGCCAAGAACAGAACTATGGCTACACCTTC CASSQEQNYGYTF
NA TRBJ1-5 TRBV5-6 TRBD1 TGTGCCAGCAGCTACCGACAGGGTTACCAGCCCCAGCATTTT CASSYRQGYQPQHF
few TRBJ2-1 TRBV7-2 NA TGTGCCAGCAGCTTAGGATCCGACGACTCAACTCATACGTCCTACAATGAGCAGTTCTTC CASSLGSDDSTHTSYNEQFF
NA TRBJ1-2 TRBV9 NA TGTGCCAGCAGCGTAACCGGGGCCTCTGGCTACACCTTC CASSVTGASGYTF
few TRBJ1-1 TRBV4-3 NA TGCGCCAGCAGCCAAGCCCGGTCCGACCGAAACACTGAAGCTTTCTTT CASSQARSDRNTEAFF
NA TRBJ2-3 TRBV10-3 NA TGTGCCATCCTAGATAGGGTGGGTCCCCAAGATACGCAGTATTTT CAILDRVGPQDTQYF
few TRBJ2-1 TRBV5-1 NA TGCGCCAGCAGGTCCCTAGCGAATTACAATGAGCAGTTCTTC CASRSLANYNEQFF
few TRBJ2-1 TRBV29-1 NA TGCAGCGTTGAGTCGTCGGTCTACAATGAGCAGTTCTTC CSVESSVYNEQFF
few TRBJ1-2 TRBV6-2/TRBV6-3 TRBD1 TGTGCCAGCAGTTACTTGGGACAGGGCGCTGGCTACACCTTC CASSYLGQGAGYTF
NA TRBJ2-1 TRBV6-5 TRBD2 TGTGCCAGCAAGCTAGCGGGGGGGAGTTACAATGAGCAGTTCTTC CASKLAGGSYNEQFF
once TRBJ1-4 TRBV3-1 NA TGTGCCAGCAGCCATGGTCAGGGTAAACTTTTTTTT CASSHGQGKLFF
many TRBJ1-1 TRBV18 NA TGTGCCAGCTCACCCCAGGGGTTCGCAGCTTTCTTT CASSPQGFAAFF
few TRBJ2-2 TRBV7-2 TRBD1 TGTGCCAGCAGGCCCGGACAGGGGACCGGGGAGCTGTTTTTT CASRPGQGTGELFF
NA TRBJ2-3 TRBV10-3 TRBD1 TGTGCCATCAGGTCCGACAGGGGGGGAAATACGCAGTATTTT CAIRSDRGGNTQYF
NA TRBJ2-2 TRBV27 NA TGTGCCAGCAGTTTGGAGTTACCGAGACCCAGGTTGGGAGACACCGGGGAGCTGTTTTTT CASSLELPRPRLGDTGELFF
NA TRBJ1-1 TRBV6-2/TRBV6-3 NA TGTGCCAGCAGTTACAGATGGAACACTGAAGCTTTCTTT CASSYRWNTEAFF
few TRBJ2-3 TRBV5-8 NA TGTGCCAGCAGCTTGGCGACGGGCGGGGCCGGGACGCAGTATTTT CASSLATGGAGTQYF
few TRBJ2-2 TRBV6-1 NA TGTGCCAGCACCGGGACCTTATACACCGGGGAGCTGTTTTTT CASTGTLYTGELFF
few TRBJ2-5 TRBV4-1 TRBD2 TGCGCCAGCAGCCAAGATCCCCTAGCGGGGGGGCTGGAGACCCAGTACTTC CASSQDPLAGGLETQYF
few TRBJ2-1 TRBV5-1 TRBD1 TGCGCCAGCAGCTCCCGAACAGGGGACAATGAGCAGTTCTTC CASSSRTGDNEQFF
NA TRBJ2-5 TRBV6-1 TRBD1 TGTGCCAGCTGGAAGGGACAGGGGGGAGAGACCCAGTACTTC CASWKGQGGETQYF
few TRBJ2-1 TRBV12-3/TRBV12-4 NA TGTGCCAGCAGTCTACGGGACAGGGGGCTGAGACTAGCGGGGGTCGACTCCTACAATGAGCAGTTCTTC CASSLRDRGLRLAGVDSYNEQFF
NA TRBJ1-2 TRBV7-8 NA TGTGCCAGCAGCTTAGCGGGAAGGGGAGATGGCTACACCTTC CASSLAGRGDGYTF
NA TRBJ2-4 TRBV7-9 NA TGTGCCAGCAGCTTAGGGGCCATTCAGTACTTC CASSLGAIQYF
NA TRBJ2-1 TRBV12-3/TRBV12-4 TRBD2 TGTGCCAGCCGACTAGCGGGACTAGGGGATGAGCAGTTCTTC CASRLAGLGDEQFF
few TRBJ1-5 TRBV18 NA TGTGCCAGCTCGCGGACTGACTATCAGCCCCAGCATTTT CASSRTDYQPQHF
NA TRBJ1-1 TRBV6-6 TRBD1 TGTGCCAGCAGCCCAGACAGGGGGCGAGGGAACACTGAAGCTTTCTTT CASSPDRGRGNTEAFF
many TRBJ2-3 TRBV5-1 NA TGCGCCAGCAGCTTGGGACTCCCAAACACAGATACGCAGTATTTT CASSLGLPNTDTQYF
NA TRBJ2-3 TRBV20-1 TRBD1 TGCAGTGCTAGAGATCTGGGACAGCTCTCGGGTACGCAGTATTTT CSARDLGQLSGTQYF